These 23 T cell receptor beta chains came from one sample sequenced in a study of CXCR3-negative and CXCR3-positive naive CD8 T cells. The study's findings and limits: CXCR3-positive naive cells had more hydrophobic TRB CDR3s than CXCR3-negative naive cells.

Their specific antigens are unknown. The method, 5' RACE with UMI labels, was used to prepare the TRB cDNA libraries. TCRdb re-called the 5' RACE reads; every CDR3 protein appears as one record, without DNA. There are over 70,000 distinct CDR3 sequences in the sample, with almost 0.55% held by the top ten. Sequencing input: naive CXCR3+ CD8+ T cells from blood. Subset described: CD45RO-CCR7+CD27+CD95- naive CD8+ T cells expressing CXCR3 (TNR3+). All receptors come from a human donor in good health. Some clones in this sample may be carry-over from other donors' samples.

This chain connects TRBV27 to TRBJ2-3; lacking DNA, the TRBD2 call made by TCRdb goes unchecked. Germline CDR1 reads MNHEY; CDR2 reads SMNVEV (reference sequence). The CDR3 is 15 amino acids. This CDR3 reads CASSPSGGARDTQYF.

The CDR3 spells CASSSRGSPLHF. The rearrangement joins TRBV12-3 or TRBV12-4 to TRBJ1-6; the D call from TCRdb, TRBD1, cannot be confirmed without DNA. There are 12 residues in the CDR3.

The chain joins TRBV7-2 to TRBJ2-5; TCRdb designates TRBD1, a call that cannot be tested without DNA. Per germline, CDR1 SGHTA and CDR2 FQGNSA. This CDR3 is built from 17 residues. CDR3 loop: CASSLDLTGVTQETQYF.

The chain has TRBV20-1 and TRBJ2-7; TCRdb's assignment of TRBD2 cannot be checked, as there is no DNA. Germline V CDR1 and CDR2: DFQATT, SNEGSKA (reference sequence). The CDR3 contains 14 residues. This CDR3 reads CSASALAGTYEQYF.

This chain joins TRBV6-5 and TRBJ1-1; TCRdb lists TRBD1, though no DNA is available to test this call. The CDR3 contains 13 residues. Germline CDR1 MNHEY, CDR2 SVGAGI. Here the CDR3 reads CASSYGGNTEAFF.

J is TRBJ2-7 and V is TRBV5-6. The CDR3 has 11 amino acids. Germline loops: CDR1 SGHDT, CDR2 YYEEEE. This chain's CDR3 is CASSASYGQYF.

This chain uses TRBV6-2 or TRBV6-3 with TRBJ2-7. Germline CDR1 MNHEY, CDR2 SVGEGT. The CDR3 covers 13 residues. The CDR3 here is CASSQGGVSRQYF.

This chain joins TRBV5-1 and TRBJ2-4; TCRdb's assignment of TRBD1 cannot be checked, as there is no DNA. Germline CDR1 is SGHRS and CDR2 is YFSETQ. The CDR3 runs to 12 residues. The CDR3 protein is CASSPEGDIQYF.

The chain couples TRBV28 to TRBJ2-7; TCRdb lists TRBD1, though no DNA is available to test this call. CDR3 size: 12 residues. Looked up from germline, CDR1 is MDHEN and CDR2 is SYDVKM. The CDR3 loop reads CASSVTEYEQYF.

The chain recombines TRBV28 with TRBJ2-7; TCRdb outputs TRBD2, but without DNA this stays unchecked. The CDR3 consists of 14 residues. CDR1 and CDR2 from the germline V gene are MDHEN and SYDVKM. The chain's CDR3 is CASSLKRGGHEQYF.

The rearrangement joins TRBV6-6 to TRBJ1-4. This CDR3 has 13 residues. Germline V gene data show CDR1 as MNHNY and CDR2 as SVGAGI (reference sequence). The CDR3 sequence is CASSYLDPEKLFF.

In terms of frequency, this clonotype is medium-sized. V is TRBV7-6 and J is TRBJ2-7; no DNA is available, so the TRBD2 call from TCRdb remains unchecked. The CDR3 has 17 amino acids. The germline V gene encodes CDR1 SGHVS and CDR2 FNYEAQ. CDR3 residues: CASSSPPGGTGTYEQYF.

This chain links TRBV3-1 with TRBJ2-2; the TCRdb call, TRBD2, lacks DNA for checking. The CDR3 consists of 17 residues. Germline V gene lookup returns CDR1 LGHDT and CDR2 YNNKEL (reference sequence). CDR3 protein: CASSPQRASGHTGELFF.

The gene calls are TRBV4-1 and TRBJ2-7; TCRdb picks TRBD1, but there is no DNA to check that call. Germline V gene data show CDR1 as MGHRA and CDR2 as YSYEKL. There are 16 residues in the CDR3. The CDR3 region is CASSQDVGQGAREQYF.

This CDR3 is CASSEGGMTYNEQFF. The V gene is TRBV25-1, the J gene TRBJ2-1; the TCRdb D gene call, TRBD2, has no DNA to confirm it. This CDR3 is built from 15 residues. Germline-derived CDR1 and CDR2 are MGHDK and SYGVNS.

The rearrangement joins TRBV12-3 or TRBV12-4 to TRBJ2-3. This CDR3 contains 11 residues. CDR3 sequence: CAGGSGDTQYF.

This chain connects TRBV6-2 or TRBV6-3 to TRBJ2-7; TCRdb picks TRBD1, but there is no DNA to check that call. The CDR3 has 13 amino acids. Germline lookup yields CDR1 MNHEY and CDR2 SVGEGT. The CDR3 sequence: CASSSGHLYEQYF.

The CDR3 protein is CASSYDIALEQYF. The chain has TRBV6-6 and TRBJ2-7. Germline CDR1 is MNHNY and CDR2 is SVGAGI (reference sequence). This CDR3 is 13 amino acids long.

The rearrangement uses TRBV10-1 and TRBJ2-1; lacking DNA, the TRBD2 call made by TCRdb goes unchecked. The CDR3 runs 18 residues. The V gene's germline CDR1 is WNHNN and CDR2 SYGVQD (reference sequence). This CDR3 reads CATKGGLAGSCSYNEQFF.

This chain joins TRBV19 and TRBJ2-7; TCRdb indicates TRBD1, and absent DNA this call remains unverified. Germline CDR1 and CDR2: LNHDA and SQIVND (reference sequence). This CDR3 has 15 amino acids. CDR3: CASSTEGAMWYEQYF.

This chain connects TRBV7-9 to TRBJ2-3; TCRdb selects TRBD2, and the lack of DNA leaves this call unchecked. Per germline, CDR1 SEHNR and CDR2 FQNEAQ (reference sequence). The CDR3 is 13 amino acids. The chain's CDR3 is CASKRGNLDTQYF.

The CDR3 reads CASSQESSGVYEQYF. This rearrangement joins TRBV14 to TRBJ2-7; TCRdb designates TRBD2, a call that cannot be tested without DNA. Per the germline V gene, CDR1 is SGHDN and CDR2 is FVKESK. This CDR3 spans 15 amino acids.

This CDR3 reads CASSLGRTFEANVLTF. V and J are TRBV7-2 and TRBJ2-6. Germline-derived CDR1 and CDR2 are SGHTA and FQGNSA. CDR3 length: 16 residues.